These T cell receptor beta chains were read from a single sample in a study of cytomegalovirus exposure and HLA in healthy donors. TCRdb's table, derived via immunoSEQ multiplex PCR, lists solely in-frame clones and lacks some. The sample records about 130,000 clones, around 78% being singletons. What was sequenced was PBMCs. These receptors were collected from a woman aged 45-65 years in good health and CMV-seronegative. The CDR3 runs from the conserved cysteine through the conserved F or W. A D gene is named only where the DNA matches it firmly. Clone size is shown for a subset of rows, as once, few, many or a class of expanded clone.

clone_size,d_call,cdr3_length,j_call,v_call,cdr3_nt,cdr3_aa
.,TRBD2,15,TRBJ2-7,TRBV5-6,TGTGCCAGCAGCTTGGCGGGAGGGAATAACTACGAGCAGTACTTC,CASSLAGGNNYEQYF
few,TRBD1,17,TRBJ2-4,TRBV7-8,TGTGCCAGCAGCTGGCCACAGACAGGGGTCACCAAAAACATTCAGTACTTC,CASSWPQTGVTKNIQYF
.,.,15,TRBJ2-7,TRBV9,TGTGCCAGCAGCGTTGCCCCTGGGGAGGCCTACGAGCAGTACTTC,CASSVAPGEAYEQYF
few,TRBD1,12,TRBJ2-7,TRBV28,TGTGCCAGCCGGACAGGGGTGGTCGAGCAGTACTTC,CASRTGVVEQYF
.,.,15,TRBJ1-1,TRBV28,TGTGCCAGCAGCTGGGGCCCTGGGAGGGACACTGAAGCTTTCTTT,CASSWGPGRDTEAFF
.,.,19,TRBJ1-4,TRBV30,TGTGCCTGGAGTTTTTGGTTCGGTTTTGCGGGGGCTGCTGGCGAAAAACTGTTTTTT,CAWSFWFGFAGAAGEKLFF
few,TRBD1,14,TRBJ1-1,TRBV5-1,TGCGCCAGCAGCTTGGGGAAACAGGGGGGTGAAGCTTTCTTT,CASSLGKQGGEAFF
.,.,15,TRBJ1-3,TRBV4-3,TGCGCCAGCAGCCAAGATCGCGGCGGTGGAAACACCATATATTTT,CASSQDRGGGNTIYF
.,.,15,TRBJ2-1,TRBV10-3,TGTGCCATCAGTGAGTCGGGTAGCAGCTACAATGAGCAGTTCTTC,CAISESGSSYNEQFF
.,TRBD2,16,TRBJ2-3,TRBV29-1,TGCAGCGTGAAAGGTGGGCTAGCGGGATTCACAGATACGCAGTATTTT,CSVKGGLAGFTDTQYF
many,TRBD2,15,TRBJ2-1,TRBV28,TGTGCCAGCAGTTTGAAGCTAGCGGACTACAATGAGCAGTTCTTC,CASSLKLADYNEQFF
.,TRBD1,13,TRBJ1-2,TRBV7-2,TGTGCCAGCAGCTCAGGGACAGCCTATGGCTACACCTTC,CASSSGTAYGYTF
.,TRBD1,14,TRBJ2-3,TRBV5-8,TGTGCCAGCAGCTTCGGACAGGTTACAGATACGCAGTATTTT,CASSFGQVTDTQYF
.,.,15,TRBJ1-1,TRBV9,TGTGCCAGCAGCGCCCGGACATCGCCTCACACTGAAGCTTTCTTT,CASSARTSPHTEAFF
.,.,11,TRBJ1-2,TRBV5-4,TGTGCCAGCAGCCGTGAGGGTGGCTACACCTTC,CASSREGGYTF
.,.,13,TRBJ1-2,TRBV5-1,TGCGCCAGCAGCTTTCGGGGGGACAATGGCTACACCTTC,CASSFRGDNGYTF
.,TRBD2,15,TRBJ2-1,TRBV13,TGTGCCAGCAGCCCCAGCGGGAGCGGAGTCTATGAGCAGTTCTTC,CASSPSGSGVYEQFF
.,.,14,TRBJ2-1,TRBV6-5,TGTGCCAGCAGTTACTCGTCTAGTTTGGGTGAGCAGTTCTTC,CASSYSSSLGEQFF
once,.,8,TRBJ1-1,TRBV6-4,TGTATCGCCCGGGAAGCTTTCTTT,CIAREAFF
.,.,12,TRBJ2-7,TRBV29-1,TGCAGCGTGGAGGGCCGGTCCTACGAGCAGTACTTC,CSVEGRSYEQYF
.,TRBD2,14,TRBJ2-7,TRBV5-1,TGCGCCAGCAGGCCTAGCGGGGGAGAGGGCGAGCAGTACTTC,CASRPSGGEGEQYF
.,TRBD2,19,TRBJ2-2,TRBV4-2,TGTGCCAGCAGCCAAGACGGGACTAGCGGGAGAGAGCCCCCCGGGGAGCTGTTTTTT,CASSQDGTSGREPPGELFF
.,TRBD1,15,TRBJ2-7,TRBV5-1,TGCGCCAGCAGCTCCGGGACAGCGAGCTCCTACGAGCAGTACTTC,CASSSGTASSYEQYF
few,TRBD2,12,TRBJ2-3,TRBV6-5,TGTGCCAGCGGGCGGGAGGGATATACGCAGTATTTT,CASGREGYTQYF
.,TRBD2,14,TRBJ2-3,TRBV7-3,TGTGCCAGCAAAGGGCTAGCGGAGACAGATACGCAGTATTTT,CASKGLAETDTQYF
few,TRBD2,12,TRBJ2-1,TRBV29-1,TGCAGCGCGGGTAGCGGGCTCTATGAGCAGTTCTTC,CSAGSGLYEQFF
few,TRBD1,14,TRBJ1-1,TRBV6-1,TGTGCCAGCAGTGGACAGGGGGCCGACACTGAAGCTTTCTTT,CASSGQGADTEAFF
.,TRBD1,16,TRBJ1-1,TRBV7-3,TGTGCCAGCAGAAGGACAGGCGATAGTATGAACACTGAAGCTTTCTTT,CASRRTGDSMNTEAFF
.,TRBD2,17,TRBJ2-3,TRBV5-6,TGTGCCAGCAGCTTTACACTAGCGAACCCTAGCACAGATACGCAGTATTTT,CASSFTLANPSTDTQYF
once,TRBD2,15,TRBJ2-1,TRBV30,TGTGCCTGGAGTCGCGGTAGCGGGAGGGCGAATGAGCAGTTCTTC,CAWSRGSGRANEQFF
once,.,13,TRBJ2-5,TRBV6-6,TGTGCCAGCAGTGACAGGTGGGGGCAGTCCCAGTACTTC,CASSDRWGQSQYF
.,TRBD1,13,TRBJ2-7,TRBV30,TGTGCCTGGAGTGTACAGGGGGCCTACGAGCAGTACTTC,CAWSVQGAYEQYF
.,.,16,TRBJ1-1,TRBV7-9,TGTGCCAGCAGCCCGGTCGGGTCTCGGATGAACACTGAAGCTTTCTTT,CASSPVGSRMNTEAFF
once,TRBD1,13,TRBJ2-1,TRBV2,TGTGCCAGCACCCTGGGGACAGGGGCTGAGCAGTTCTTC,CASTLGTGAEQFF
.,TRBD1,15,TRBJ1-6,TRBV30,TGTGCCTGGAGGGGACAGAGCTCCTATAATTCACCCCTCCACTTT,CAWRGQSSYNSPLHF
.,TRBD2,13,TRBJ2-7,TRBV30,TGTGCCTCCGAGACTAGCGGGTTTTCTGGGCAGTACTTC,CASETSGFSGQYF
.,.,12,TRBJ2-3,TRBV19,TGTGCCAGTAGTATGCGGACAGATACGCAGTATTTT,CASSMRTDTQYF